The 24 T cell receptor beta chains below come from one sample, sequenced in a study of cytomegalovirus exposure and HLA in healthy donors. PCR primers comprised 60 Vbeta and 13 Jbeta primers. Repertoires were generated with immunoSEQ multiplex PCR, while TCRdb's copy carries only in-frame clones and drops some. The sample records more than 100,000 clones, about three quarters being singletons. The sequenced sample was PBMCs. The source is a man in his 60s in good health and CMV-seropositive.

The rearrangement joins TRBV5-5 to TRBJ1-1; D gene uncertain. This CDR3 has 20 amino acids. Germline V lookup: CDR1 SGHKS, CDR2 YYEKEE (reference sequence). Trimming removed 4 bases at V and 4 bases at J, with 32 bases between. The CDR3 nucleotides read TGTGCCAGCAGCCGACTACTAAAACAGATCTTTTATAGGGTCGGCACTGAAGCTTTCTTT. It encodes CASSRLLKQIFYRVGTEAFF.

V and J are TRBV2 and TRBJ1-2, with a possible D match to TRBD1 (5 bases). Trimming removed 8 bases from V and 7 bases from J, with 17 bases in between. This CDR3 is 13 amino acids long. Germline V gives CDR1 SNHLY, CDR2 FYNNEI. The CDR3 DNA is TGTGCCAGCCAAGAGTGGGGGGTAGGTGGCTACACCTTC. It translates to CASQEWGVGGYTF.

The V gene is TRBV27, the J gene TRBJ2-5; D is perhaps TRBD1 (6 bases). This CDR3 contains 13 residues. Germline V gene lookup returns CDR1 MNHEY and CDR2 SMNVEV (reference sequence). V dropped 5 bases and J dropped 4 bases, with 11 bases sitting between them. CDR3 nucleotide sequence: TGTGCCAGCAGTCACAGGGTGGGAGAGACCCAGTACTTC. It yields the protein CASSHRVGETQYF.

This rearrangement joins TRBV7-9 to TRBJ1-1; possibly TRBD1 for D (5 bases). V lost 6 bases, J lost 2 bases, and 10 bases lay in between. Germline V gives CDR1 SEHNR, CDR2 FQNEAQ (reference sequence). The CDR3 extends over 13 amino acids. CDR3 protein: CASRLTGNTEAFF. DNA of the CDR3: TGTGCCAGCAGGCTAACAGGTAACACTGAAGCTTTCTTT.

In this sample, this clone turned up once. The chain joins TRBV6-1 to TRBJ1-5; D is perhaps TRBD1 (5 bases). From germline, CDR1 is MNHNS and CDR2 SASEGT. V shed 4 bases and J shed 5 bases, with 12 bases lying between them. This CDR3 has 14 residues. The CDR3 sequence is CASSGVGGYQPQHF. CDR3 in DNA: TGTGCCAGCAGTGGGGTGGGGGGTTATCAGCCCCAGCATTTT.

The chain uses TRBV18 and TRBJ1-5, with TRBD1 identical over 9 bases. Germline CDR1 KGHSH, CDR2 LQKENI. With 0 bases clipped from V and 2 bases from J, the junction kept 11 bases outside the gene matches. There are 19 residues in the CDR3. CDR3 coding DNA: TGTGCCAGCTCACCACCGTGGACAGGGGCCCTTAGGGGCAATCAGCCCCAGCATTTT. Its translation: CASSPPWTGALRGNQPQHF. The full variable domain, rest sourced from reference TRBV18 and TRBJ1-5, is NAGVMQNPRHLVRRRGQEARLRCSPMKGHSHVYWYRQLPEEGLKFMVYLQKENIIDESGMPKERFSAEFPKEGPSILRIQQVVRGDSAAYFCASSPPWTGALRGNQPQHFGDGTRLSIL.

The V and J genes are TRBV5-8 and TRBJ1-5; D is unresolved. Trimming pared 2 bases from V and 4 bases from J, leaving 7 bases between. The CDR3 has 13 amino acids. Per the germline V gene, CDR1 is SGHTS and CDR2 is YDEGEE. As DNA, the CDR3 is TGTGCCAGCAGCTTTGGCAGGAATCAGCCCCAGCATTTT. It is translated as CASSFGRNQPQHF. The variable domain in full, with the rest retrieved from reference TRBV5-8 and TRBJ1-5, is EAGVTQSPTHLIKTRGQQATLRCSPISGHTSVYWYQQALGLGLQFLLWYDEGEERNRGNFPPRFSGRQFPNYSSELNVNALELEDSALYLCASSFGRNQPQHFGDGTRLSIL.

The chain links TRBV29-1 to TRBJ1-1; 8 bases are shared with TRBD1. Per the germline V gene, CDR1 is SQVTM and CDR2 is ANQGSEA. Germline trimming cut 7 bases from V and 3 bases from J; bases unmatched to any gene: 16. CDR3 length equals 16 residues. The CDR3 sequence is CSAARRRQGSDTEAFF. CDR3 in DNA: TGCAGCGCTGCCCGGCGCCGACAGGGGTCGGACACTGAAGCTTTCTTT.

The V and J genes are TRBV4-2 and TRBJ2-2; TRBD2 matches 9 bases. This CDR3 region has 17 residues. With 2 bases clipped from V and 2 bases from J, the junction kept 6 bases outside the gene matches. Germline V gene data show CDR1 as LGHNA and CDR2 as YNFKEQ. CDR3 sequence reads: CASSQLAGGRNTGELFF. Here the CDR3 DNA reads TGTGCCAGCAGCCAACTCGCGGGGGGGCGTAACACCGGGGAGCTGTTTTTT.

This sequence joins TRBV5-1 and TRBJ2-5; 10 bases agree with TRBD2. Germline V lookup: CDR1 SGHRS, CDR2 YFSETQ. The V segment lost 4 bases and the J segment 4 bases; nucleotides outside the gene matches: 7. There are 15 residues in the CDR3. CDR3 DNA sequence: TGCGCCAGCAGCGTGGGACTAGCGACAGGAGAGACCCAGTACTTC. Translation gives CASSVGLATGETQYF. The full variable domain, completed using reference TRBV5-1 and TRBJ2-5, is KAGVTQTPRYLIKTRGQQVTLSCSPISGHRSVSWYQQTPGQGLQFLFEYFSETQRNKGNFPGRFSGRQFSNSRSEMNVSTLELGDSALYLCASSVGLATGETQYFGPGTRLLVL.

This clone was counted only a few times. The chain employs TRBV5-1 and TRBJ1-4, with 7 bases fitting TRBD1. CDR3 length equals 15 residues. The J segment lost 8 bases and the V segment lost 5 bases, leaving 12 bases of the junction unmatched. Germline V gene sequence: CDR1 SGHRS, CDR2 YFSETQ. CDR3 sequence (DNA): TGCGCCAGCAGAATTACCCCCGGGACAGAAGAAAAACTGTTTTTT. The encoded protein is CASRITPGTEEKLFF.

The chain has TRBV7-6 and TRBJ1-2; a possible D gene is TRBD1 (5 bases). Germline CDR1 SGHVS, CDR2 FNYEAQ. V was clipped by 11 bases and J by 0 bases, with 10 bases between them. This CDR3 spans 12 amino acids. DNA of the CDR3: TGTGCCGTTTCGGACACTAACTATGGCTACACCTTC. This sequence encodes CAVSDTNYGYTF.

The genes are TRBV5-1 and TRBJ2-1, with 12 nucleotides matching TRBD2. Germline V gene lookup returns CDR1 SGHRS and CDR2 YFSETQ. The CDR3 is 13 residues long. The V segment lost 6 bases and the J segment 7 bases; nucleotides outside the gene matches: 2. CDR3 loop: CASTGTSGNEQFF. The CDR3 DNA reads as TGCGCCAGCACAGGGACTAGCGGGAATGAGCAGTTCTTC.

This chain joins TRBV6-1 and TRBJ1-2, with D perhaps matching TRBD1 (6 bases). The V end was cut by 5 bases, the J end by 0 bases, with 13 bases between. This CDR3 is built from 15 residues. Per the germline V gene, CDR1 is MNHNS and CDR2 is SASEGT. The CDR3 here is CASSNRQVANYGYTF. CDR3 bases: TGTGCCAGCAGTAACCGACAGGTGGCTAACTATGGCTACACCTTC.

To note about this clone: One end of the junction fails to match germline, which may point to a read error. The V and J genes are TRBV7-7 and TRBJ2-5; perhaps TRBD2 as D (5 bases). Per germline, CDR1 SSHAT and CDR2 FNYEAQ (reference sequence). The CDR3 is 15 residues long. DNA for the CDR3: TGTGCTAGCAGCTTAGAAGGTGGCGGGTGGGAGACCCAGTACTTC. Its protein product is CASSLEGGGWETQYF.

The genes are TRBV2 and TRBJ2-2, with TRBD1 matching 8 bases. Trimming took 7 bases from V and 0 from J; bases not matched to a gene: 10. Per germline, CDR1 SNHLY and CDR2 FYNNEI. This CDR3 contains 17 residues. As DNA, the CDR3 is TGTGCCAGCACGGCGGACAGGGCCTTCGCGAACACCGGGGAGCTGTTTTTT. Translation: CASTADRAFANTGELFF.

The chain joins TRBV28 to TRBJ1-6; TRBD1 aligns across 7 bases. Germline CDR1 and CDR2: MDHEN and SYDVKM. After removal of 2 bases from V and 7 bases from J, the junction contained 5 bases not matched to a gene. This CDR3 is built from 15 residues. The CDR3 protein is CASSLGDRENSPLHF. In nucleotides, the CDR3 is TGTGCCAGCAGTTTAGGGGACAGAGAGAATTCACCCCTCCACTTT.

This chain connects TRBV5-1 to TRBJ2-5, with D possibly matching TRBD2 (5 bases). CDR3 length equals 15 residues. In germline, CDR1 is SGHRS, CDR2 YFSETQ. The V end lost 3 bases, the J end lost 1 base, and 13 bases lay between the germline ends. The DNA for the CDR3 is TGCGCCAGCAGCTCCAGTGGAGGACGCCAAGAGACCCAGTACTTC. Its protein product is CASSSSGGRQETQYF.

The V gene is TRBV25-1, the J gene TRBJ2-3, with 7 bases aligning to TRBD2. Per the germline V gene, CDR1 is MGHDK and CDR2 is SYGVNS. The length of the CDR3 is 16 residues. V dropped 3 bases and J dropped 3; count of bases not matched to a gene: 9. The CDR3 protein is CASSDAGVASTDTQYF. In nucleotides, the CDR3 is TGTGCCAGCAGTGATGCGGGGGTGGCCTCAACAGATACGCAGTATTTT.

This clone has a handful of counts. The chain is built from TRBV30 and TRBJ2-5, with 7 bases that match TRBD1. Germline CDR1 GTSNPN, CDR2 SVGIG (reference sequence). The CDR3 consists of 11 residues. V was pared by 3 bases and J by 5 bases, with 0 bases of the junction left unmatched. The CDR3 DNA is TGTGCCTGGAGGGACAGGGAGACCCAGTACTTC. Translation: CAWRDRETQYF.

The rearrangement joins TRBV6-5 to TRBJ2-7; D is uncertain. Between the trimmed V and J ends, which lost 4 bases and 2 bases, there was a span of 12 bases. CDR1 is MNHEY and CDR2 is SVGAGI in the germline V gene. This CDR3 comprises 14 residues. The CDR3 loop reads CASSSLAAPYEQYF. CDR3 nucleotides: TGTGCCAGCAGTTCCTTGGCGGCCCCCTACGAGCAGTACTTC.

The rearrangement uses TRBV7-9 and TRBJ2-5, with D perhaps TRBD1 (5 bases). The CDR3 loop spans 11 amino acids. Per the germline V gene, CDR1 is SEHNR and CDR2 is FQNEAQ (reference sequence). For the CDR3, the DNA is TGTGCAGGGGAACCACAAGAGACCCAGTACTTC. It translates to CAGEPQETQYF.

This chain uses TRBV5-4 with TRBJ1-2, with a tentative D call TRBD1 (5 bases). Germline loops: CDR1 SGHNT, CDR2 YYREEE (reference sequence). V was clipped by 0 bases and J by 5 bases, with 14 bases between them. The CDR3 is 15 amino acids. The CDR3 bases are TGTGCCAGCAGCTTGGGGCAGGGCTACAGTTATGGCTACACCTTC. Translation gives CASSLGQGYSYGYTF. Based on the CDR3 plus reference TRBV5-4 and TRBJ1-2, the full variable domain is ETGVTQSPTHLIKTRGQQVTLRCSSQSGHNTVSWYQQALGQGPQFIFQYYREEENGRGNFPPRFSGLQFPNYSSELNVNALELDDSALYLCASSLGQGYSYGYTFGSGTRLTVV.

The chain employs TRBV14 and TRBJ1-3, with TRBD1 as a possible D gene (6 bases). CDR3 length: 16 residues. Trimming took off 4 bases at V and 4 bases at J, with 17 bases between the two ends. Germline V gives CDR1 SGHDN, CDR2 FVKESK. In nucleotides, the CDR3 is TGTGCCAGCAGCCCCCCCGGTGTCAGGGGAGGAAACACCATATATTTT. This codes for CASSPPGVRGGNTIYF.